These T cell receptor beta chains were read from a single sample in a study of shared clonotypes between healthy human individuals. The method was immunoSEQ multiplex PCR; TCRdb's version includes in-frame clones alone and lacks a portion of them. The table shows 2 million to 3 million clones, with over 85% occurring only once. The source material was naive CD4+ T cells from PBMCs. The origin of the receptors is a man aged 18 to 29 in good health. Some clones in this sample may be carry-over from other donors' samples. The CDR3 runs from the conserved cysteine through the conserved F or W. A D gene is named only where the DNA matches it firmly. Clone size is shown for a subset of rows, as once, few, many or a class of expanded clone.

J,D,V,size,DNA,CDR3
TRBJ2-7,NA,TRBV18,NA,TGTGCCAGCTCACCATACTCCGCCTACGAGCAGTACTTC,CASSPYSAYEQYF
TRBJ1-3,NA,TRBV28,NA,TGTGCCAGCACTATCCGGTGGGCGAAAAGCTCTGGAAACACCATATATTTT,CASTIRWAKSSGNTIYF
TRBJ1-1,NA,TRBV28,few,TGTGCCAGCAGTGGCACTGAAGCTTTCTTT,CASSGTEAFF
TRBJ2-5,NA,TRBV18,NA,TGTGCCAGCTCACCAAGGAGGGGACAAGAGACCCAGTACTTC,CASSPRRGQETQYF
TRBJ1-1,NA,TRBV28,NA,TGTGCCAGCAGTGCTGTGGACTGGACAATCATGAACACTGAAGCTTTCTTT,CASSAVDWTIMNTEAFF
TRBJ1-2,NA,TRBV15,few,TGTGCCACCAGGGCGGGACTCAGGACATATGGCTACACCTTC,CATRAGLRTYGYTF
TRBJ1-1,TRBD1,TRBV19,NA,TGTGCCTCCGGACAGGCCCGGGGGACTGAAGCTTTCTTT,CASGQARGTEAFF
TRBJ2-7,TRBD1,TRBV7-6,NA,TGTGCCAGCAGCTCCCGACAGGGCCCAGGCTACGAGCAGTACTTC,CASSSRQGPGYEQYF
TRBJ2-6,TRBD1,TRBV7-2,NA,TGTGCCAGCAGTCCAGGGCAGGGGGCGCAAGGGGCCAACGTCCTGACTTTC,CASSPGQGAQGANVLTF
TRBJ2-6,NA,TRBV27,NA,TGTGCCAGCAGGACCGCCCGGGGCTCTGGGGCCAACGTCCTGACTTTC,CASRTARGSGANVLTF
TRBJ2-1,NA,TRBV7-9,once,TGTGCCAGCAGCTTAGCGCTGAAGGGCCATGAGCAGTTCTTC,CASSLALKGHEQFF
TRBJ2-2,NA,TRBV28,NA,TGTGCCACCGAGGGATTATCGAACACCGGGGAGCTGTTTTTT,CATEGLSNTGELFF
TRBJ1-2,NA,TRBV5-5,NA,TGTGCCAGCAGCGGACAGTGGACTAACTATGGCTACACCTTC,CASSGQWTNYGYTF
TRBJ2-3,NA,TRBV4-2,NA,TGTGCCAGCAGCCCCCCTGGAGGCACAGATACGCAGTATTTT,CASSPPGGTDTQYF
TRBJ1-5,TRBD1,TRBV7-6,NA,TGTGCCAGCAGTCCACAGGGGAATCAGCCCCAGCATTTT,CASSPQGNQPQHF
TRBJ1-3,NA,TRBV9,NA,TGTGCCAGCAGCGTAGCGGCCCGAGACTCTGGAAACACCATATATTTT,CASSVAARDSGNTIYF
TRBJ2-5,TRBD1,TRBV7-2,NA,TGTGCCAGCAGCTTAGTGTATTCGGGGACAGGGGGTCGGGAGACCCAGTACTTC,CASSLVYSGTGGRETQYF
TRBJ2-7,NA,TRBV4-2,NA,TGTGCCAGCAGCCAAGAGTCTTATCAGGGCTACGAGCAGTACTTC,CASSQESYQGYEQYF
TRBJ1-1,NA,TRBV11-2,NA,TGTGCCAGCAGCTTACGAAGGGGACTCTCGAACACTGAAGCTTTCTTT,CASSLRRGLSNTEAFF
TRBJ2-5,TRBD2,TRBV9,NA,TGTGCCAGCAGCGTAGGAGGTTTGAGCGGGATCCAAGAGACCCAGTACTTC,CASSVGGLSGIQETQYF
TRBJ1-1,TRBD1,TRBV28,NA,TGTGCCAGCAGCGGACAGGGGGACACTGAAGCTTTCTTT,CASSGQGDTEAFF
TRBJ1-4,NA,TRBV7-3,once,TGTGCCAGCAGCTTAGGTCCTAATGAAAAACTGTTTTTT,CASSLGPNEKLFF
TRBJ2-7,NA,TRBV6-1,NA,TGTGCCAGCAGTGAAGAGTACCGCGGGCAGTACTTC,CASSEEYRGQYF
TRBJ2-1,NA,TRBV7-2,NA,TGTGCCAGCAGCCCCACGGTCCTATCCGGTGAGCAGTTCTTC,CASSPTVLSGEQFF
TRBJ2-7,NA,TRBV28,NA,TGTGCCAGCAGTTTAGGGTTCCGGCGTTACGAGCAGTACTTC,CASSLGFRRYEQYF
TRBJ2-6,NA,TRBV5-1,NA,TGCGCCAGCAGCCTCCAAGCTGCTGTCGGGGCTGGGGCCAACGTCCTGACTTTC,CASSLQAAVGAGANVLTF
TRBJ1-4,TRBD1,TRBV27,once,TGTGCCAGCAGTTTTACAGGGGGCCCTAATGAAAAACTGTTTTTT,CASSFTGGPNEKLFF
TRBJ1-5,NA,TRBV4-1,few,TGCGCCAGCAGCCAGTCCCGCAATCAGCCCCAGCATTTT,CASSQSRNQPQHF
TRBJ2-5,TRBD2,TRBV14,NA,TGTGCCAGCAGCCAAGGGAGAGCGGCGGGGGGAGAGACCCAGTACTTC,CASSQGRAAGGETQYF
TRBJ2-7,TRBD2,TRBV4-3,NA,TGCGCCAGCAGCCAAGACAGGCCTAGCGGGAGCTACGAGCAGTACTTC,CASSQDRPSGSYEQYF
TRBJ2-5,TRBD2,TRBV5-1,once,TGCGCCAGCAGCTTCCGCGGGACTAGCCCGGGGGAGACCCAGTACTTC,CASSFRGTSPGETQYF
TRBJ2-7,NA,TRBV10-3,NA,TGTGCCATCGCGGGCCCTCAGGGCAGGGGCTGGGGCGACGAGCAGTACTTC,CAIAGPQGRGWGDEQYF
TRBJ2-3,TRBD2,TRBV28,NA,TGTGCCAGCGGGACTAGCGGGAGGGCTAGAGATACGCAGTATTTT,CASGTSGRARDTQYF
TRBJ2-1,TRBD2,TRBV7-6,NA,TGTGCCAGCAGCTTGGGTCTAGCGGGAGGGCAGAATGAGCAGTTCTTC,CASSLGLAGGQNEQFF
TRBJ2-2,TRBD1,TRBV30,NA,TGTGCCTGGAGACGTCAGGGGGCGCCGGGCACCGGGGAGCTGTTTTTT,CAWRRQGAPGTGELFF
TRBJ2-1,TRBD2,TRBV5-1,few,TGCGCCAGCAGCTTGGATAGCGGGAGCTCCTACAATGAGCAGTTCTTC,CASSLDSGSSYNEQFF
TRBJ2-1,NA,TRBV10-1,once,TGCGCCAGCACCCTATTCGGGGGCCGGGGAAATGAGCAGTTCTTC,CASTLFGGRGNEQFF
TRBJ1-2,TRBD1,TRBV6-5,NA,TGTGCCAGCAGTACAGGGGGCGGTGGCTACACCTTC,CASSTGGGGYTF
TRBJ2-3,NA,TRBV15,NA,TGTGCCACCAGCAGAGAGGTACAGGGTGCAGATACGCAGTATTTT,CATSREVQGADTQYF
TRBJ2-3,TRBD1,TRBV6-6,NA,TGTGCCACCCGCCCGGGTAGGGGGCAGACAGATACGCAGTATTTT,CATRPGRGQTDTQYF
TRBJ2-7,NA,TRBV5-1,NA,TGCGCCAGCAGGGGAGTTCCGACAAACTACGAGCAGTACTTC,CASRGVPTNYEQYF
TRBJ1-3,NA,TRBV5-1,NA,TGCGCCAGCAGCTTCAGAGAGGGGGACACCATATATTTT,CASSFREGDTIYF
TRBJ2-7,NA,TRBV7-9,NA,TGTGCCAGCAGCTTTAGTTGGGAGAAGCTGGTAAGCTCCTACGAGCAGTACTTC,CASSFSWEKLVSSYEQYF
TRBJ2-4,NA,TRBV6-1,NA,TGTGCCACCCCAGGGGTCGCCAAAAACATTCAGTACTTC,CATPGVAKNIQYF
TRBJ2-3,NA,TRBV25-1,NA,TGTGCCAGCAGAGGGGGGCCCCCTAGCACAGATACGCAGTATTTT,CASRGGPPSTDTQYF
TRBJ1-1,NA,TRBV29-1,NA,TGCAGCGTTGAACTCGGGGGGCTTCGGACTGAAGCTTTCTTT,CSVELGGLRTEAFF